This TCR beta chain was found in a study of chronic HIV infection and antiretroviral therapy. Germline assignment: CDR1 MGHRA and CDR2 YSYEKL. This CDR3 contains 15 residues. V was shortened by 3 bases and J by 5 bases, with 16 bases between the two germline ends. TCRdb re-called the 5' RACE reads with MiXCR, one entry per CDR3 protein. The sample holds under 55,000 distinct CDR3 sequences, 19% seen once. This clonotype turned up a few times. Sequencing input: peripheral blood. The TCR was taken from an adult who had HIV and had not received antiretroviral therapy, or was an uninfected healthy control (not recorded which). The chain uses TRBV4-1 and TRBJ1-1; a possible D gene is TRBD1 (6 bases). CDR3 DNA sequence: TGCGCCAGCAGCCATGGGGGGGGGGCGCGTACTGAAGCTTTCTTT. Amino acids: CASSHGGGARTEAFF.